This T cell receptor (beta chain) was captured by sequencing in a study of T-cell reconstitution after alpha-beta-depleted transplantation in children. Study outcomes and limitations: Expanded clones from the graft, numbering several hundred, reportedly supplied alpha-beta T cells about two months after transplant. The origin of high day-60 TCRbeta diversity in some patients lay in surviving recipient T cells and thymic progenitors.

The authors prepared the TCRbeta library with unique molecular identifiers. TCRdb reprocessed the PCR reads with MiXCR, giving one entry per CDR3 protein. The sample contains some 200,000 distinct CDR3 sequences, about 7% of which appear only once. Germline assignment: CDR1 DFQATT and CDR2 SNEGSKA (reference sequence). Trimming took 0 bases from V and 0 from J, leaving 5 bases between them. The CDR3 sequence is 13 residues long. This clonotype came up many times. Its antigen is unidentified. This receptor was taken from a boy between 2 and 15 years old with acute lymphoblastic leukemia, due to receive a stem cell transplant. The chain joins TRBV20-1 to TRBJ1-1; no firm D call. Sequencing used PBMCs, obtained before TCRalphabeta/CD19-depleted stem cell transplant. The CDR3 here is CSAREPLNTEAFF. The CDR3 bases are TGCAGTGCTAGAGAGCCCCTGAACACTGAAGCTTTCTTT.